The T cell receptor (beta chain) described here comes from a study of blood T cell repertoires in COVID-19. Study at large: Acute-phase and convalescent COVID-19 samples originated in the United States, Italy and Spain. T cells, B-cell-depleted T cells, or PBMCs provided the cDNA or gDNA that served as material.

In the original processing: Amplification from reference gene primers served as the basis for estimated nucleated cell counts. TCRdb keeps only in-frame clones here, not all; method: immunoSEQ multiplex PCR. Clone size and V and J calls were adopted from that table, with D and trimming inferred from the DNA. The sample contains tens of thousands of clones, 92% of which appear only once. This CDR3 comprises 13 residues. From germline, CDR1 is MNHEY and CDR2 SMNVEV (reference sequence). The germline V and J ends were trimmed by 0 bases and 8 bases, with 8 bases remaining between them. The V and J genes are TRBV27 and TRBJ2-1, with D unresolved. Sequences were obtained from peripheral blood. This receptor was taken from a man aged 65-85 years with active COVID-19. The CDR3: CASSLSPRDEQFF. CDR3 in DNA: TGTGCCAGCAGTTTATCACCCCGGGATGAGCAGTTCTTC.